These T cell receptor beta chains were read from a single sample in a study of blood T cell repertoires in COVID-19. Data came from immunoSEQ multiplex PCR; TCRdb stores just in-frame clones and leaves some out. The profile shows fewer than 650,000 clones, approximately 91% of them singletons. Material: peripheral blood. The receptors derive from a woman in her forties or fifties with COVID-19, enrolled during active disease. CDR3s include the opening cysteine and the closing phenylalanine or tryptophan. Fields, in order: clone size, D gene, J gene, V gene, CDR3 protein, CDR3 DNA. A D gene is named only where the DNA matches it firmly. Some rows mark clone size as missing; the rest say once, few, many or name a class of expanded clone.

>few|.|TRBJ1-1|TRBV3-1/TRBV3-2
CASSQVNRAWHTEAFF
TGTGCCAGCAGCCAGGTGAACAGGGCCTGGCACACTGAAGCTTTCTTT
>.|.|TRBJ2-3|TRBV19
CASRTGTRRADTQYF
TGTGCCAGTAGAACCGGGACCAGGAGGGCAGATACGCAGTATTTT
>once|TRBD1|TRBJ2-6|TRBV5-1
CASSVTGTSSGANVLTF
TGCGCCAGCAGCGTGACAGGGACCTCCTCTGGGGCCAACGTCCTGACTTTC
>.|.|TRBJ1-2|TRBV6-5
CASSFIYGYTF
TGTGCCAGCAGTTTTATCTATGGCTACACCTTC
>.|.|TRBJ2-1|TRBV24-1
CATNNGWDEQFF
TGTGCCACCAATAACGGGTGGGATGAGCAGTTCTTC
>.|TRBD1|TRBJ2-7|TRBV18
CASSGTGAGEQYF
TGTGCCAGCTCCGGGACAGGGGCTGGCGAGCAGTACTTC
>few|.|TRBJ2-5|TRBV24-1
CATSDPGADQETQYF
TGTGCCACCAGTGATCCTGGGGCAGACCAAGAGACCCAGTACTTC
>once|.|TRBJ1-6|TRBV2
CASSAAARNSPLHF
TGTGCCAGCAGTGCCGCAGCGCGTAATTCACCCCTCCACTTT
>.|.|TRBJ2-7|TRBV19
CASSMGLGQGNEQYF
TGTGCCAGTAGTATGGGTCTGGGGCAGGGCAACGAGCAGTACTTC
>once|.|TRBJ1-3|TRBV2
CASSEVAGRGKDTIYF
TGTGCCAGCAGTGAAGTGGCAGGGCGAGGAAAAGACACCATATATTTT
>.|TRBD1|TRBJ1-6|TRBV5-1
CASSLEAGGGSPLHF
TGCGCCAGCAGCTTGGAGGCAGGGGGCGGTTCACCCCTCCACTTT
>.|.|TRBJ2-7|TRBV9
CASSPGGGSYEQYF
TGTGCCAGCAGCCCCGGTGGAGGGAGTTACGAGCAGTACTTC
>.|.|TRBJ1-6|TRBV12-3/TRBV12-4
CASSLGSPPLHF
TGTGCCAGCAGCTTGGGGAGCCCACCCCTCCACTTT
>.|.|TRBJ2-7|TRBV5-6
CASSPVSPTTYEQYF
TGTGCCAGCAGCCCCGTTTCTCCGACAACCTACGAGCAGTACTTC
>.|.|TRBJ1-2|TRBV19
CASKQVASGYTF
TGTGCCAGTAAGCAGGTGGCGAGTGGCTACACCTTC
>.|.|TRBJ1-4|TRBV25-1
CASRHTATNEKLFF
TGTGCCAGCAGGCACACAGCAACTAATGAAAAACTGTTTTTT
>.|.|TRBJ1-2|TRBV6-6
CASSLQPYYGYTF
TGTGCCAGCAGTCTACAGCCGTACTATGGCTACACCTTC
>.|.|TRBJ1-1|TRBV4-1
CASNPTGGNTEAFF
TGCGCCAGCAACCCTACAGGCGGGAACACTGAAGCTTTCTTT
>.|.|TRBJ2-4|TRBV5-1
CASSPTVAKNIQYF
TGCGCCAGCAGCCCAACAGTAGCCAAAAACATTCAGTACTTC
>.|TRBD2|TRBJ2-2|TRBV25-1
CASSVLAGRSTGELFF
TGTGCCAGCAGTGTGCTAGCGGGGCGCAGCACCGGGGAGCTGTTTTTT
>.|TRBD1|TRBJ1-4|TRBV5-1
CASSLFDREANEKLFF
TGCGCCAGCAGCTTGTTCGACAGGGAGGCTAATGAAAAACTGTTTTTT
>.|TRBD1|TRBJ1-5|TRBV19
CASSILPGTDNQPQHF
TGTGCCAGTAGTATCCTTCCGGGGACAGACAATCAGCCCCAGCATTTT
>.|.|TRBJ2-7|TRBV5-6
CASSSRGGSYEQYF
TGTGCCAGCAGCTCCCGAGGGGGCTCCTACGAGCAGTACTTC
>.|.|TRBJ1-5|TRBV12-3/TRBV12-4
CASSSVGRPQHF
TGTGCCAGCAGTTCCGTGGGGAGGCCCCAGCATTTT
>.|.|TRBJ1-2|TRBV7-8
CASSQRQGRGYTF
TGTGCCAGCAGCCAAAGGCAGGGAAGGGGCTACACCTTC
>.|.|TRBJ2-1|TRBV9
CASSVALAGYNEQFF
TGTGCCAGCAGCGTAGCCTTAGCTGGGTACAATGAGCAGTTCTTC
>.|.|TRBJ1-3|TRBV7-9
CASSPREGAGNTIYF
TGTGCCAGCAGCCCCCGGGAGGGGGCTGGAAACACCATATATTTT
>.|.|TRBJ1-5|TRBV28
CASSLVSSNQPQHF
TGTGCCAGCAGTTTAGTATCTAGCAATCAGCCCCAGCATTTT
>.|.|TRBJ2-3|TRBV6-5
CASTVRRDTQYF
TGTGCCAGCACGGTACGGAGAGATACGCAGTATTTT
>.|.|TRBJ1-1|TRBV6-6
CASSYQNRPNTEAFF
TGTGCCAGCAGTTACCAAAACAGACCGAACACTGAAGCTTTCTTT
>.|.|TRBJ2-1|TRBV6-1
CASSEGQDNEQFF
TGTGCCAGCAGTGAAGGGCAGGACAATGAGCAGTTCTTC
>.|.|TRBJ1-1|TRBV7-9
CASSLGGEMNTEAFF
TGTGCCAGCAGCTTAGGTGGAGAGATGAACACTGAAGCTTTCTTT
>.|.|TRBJ2-7|TRBV10-3
CAISESRTGTYEQYF
TGTGCCATCAGTGAGTCCAGAACAGGCACCTACGAGCAGTACTTC
>.|.|TRBJ1-6|TRBV5-8
CASSLKDSSSPLHF
TGTGCCAGCAGCTTGAAGGACAGTTCTTCACCCCTCCACTTT
>.|.|TRBJ1-6|TRBV9
CASSPLTGGPLHF
TGTGCCAGCAGCCCCTTGACAGGAGGACCCCTCCACTTT
>.|.|TRBJ2-7|TRBV5-1
CASSFAGSYEQYF
TGCGCCAGCAGCTTCGCAGGATCCTACGAGCAGTACTTC
>.|.|TRBJ1-2|TRBV10-3
CAIRLAGANYGYTF
TGTGCCATCAGATTAGCTGGAGCTAACTATGGCTACACCTTC
>.|.|TRBJ1-2|TRBV2
CASNGQFYGYTF
TGTGCCAGCAATGGACAGTTTTATGGCTACACCTTC
>.|TRBD1|TRBJ1-3|TRBV29-1
CSVTGDRVDTIYF
TGCAGCGTTACCGGGGACAGGGTGGACACCATATATTTT
>.|.|TRBJ1-1|TRBV7-9
CASSLKGEGTEAFF
TGTGCCAGCAGCTTGAAAGGGGAGGGCACTGAAGCTTTCTTT
>.|.|TRBJ1-5|TRBV6-5
CASSADSGNQPQHF
TGTGCCAGCAGCGCCGACAGCGGCAATCAGCCCCAGCATTTT
>.|.|TRBJ2-7|TRBV3-1/TRBV3-2
CASSQDPSSYEQYF
TGTGCCAGCAGCCAAGATCCTAGCTCCTACGAGCAGTACTTC
>.|TRBD2|TRBJ2-2|TRBV3-1/TRBV3-2
CASSQVAGANTGELFF
TGTGCCAGCAGCCAAGTGGCGGGAGCGAACACCGGGGAGCTGTTTTTT
>.|.|TRBJ1-1|TRBV20-1
CSARDLQGAFF
TGCAGTGCTAGGGACCTACAGGGAGCTTTCTTT
>.|.|TRBJ1-3|TRBV28
CASRAAGQGNTIYF
TGTGCCAGCAGAGCGGCAGGTCAGGGAAACACCATATATTTT
>few|.|TRBJ2-2|TRBV5-1
CASSLVLETGELFF
TGCGCCAGCAGCTTGGTACTGGAGACCGGGGAGCTGTTTTTT
>.|TRBD1|TRBJ2-4|TRBV6-5
CASRGTGLIQYF
TGTGCCAGCAGGGGGACAGGTCTAATTCAGTACTTC
>.|.|TRBJ2-1|TRBV5-1
CASSSSGQREFF
TGCGCCAGCAGCTCCTCGGGACAGCGGGAGTTCTTC
>.|TRBD1|TRBJ2-5|TRBV5-4
CASSSGQVGPGTQYF
TGTGCCAGCAGCTCTGGACAGGTGGGGCCGGGGACCCAGTACTTC
>.|.|TRBJ2-7|TRBV18
CASSPEGFRGSSYEQYF
TGTGCCAGCTCACCAGAGGGTTTTCGGGGATCTTCCTACGAGCAGTACTTC
>.|TRBD2|TRBJ2-1|TRBV7-7
CASSPGTSLYNEQFF
TGTGCCAGCAGCCCCGGGACTAGCCTTTACAATGAGCAGTTCTTC